The 32 T cell receptor beta chains below all came from one sample that was sequenced in a study of long-term antiretroviral therapy in people with HIV (dated by TCRdb to 2022 to 2024). The immunoSEQ hsTCRB v3.0 assay was used at survey level resolution to sequence the TRB variable region. As stored in TCRdb, this immuneACCESS dataset retains in-frame rearrangements with V and J assigned. A fraction of the clones does not appear; measured against another copy, unresolved V genes explain less than half of the discrepancy, and the remainder lacks a known reason. Present in this sample are 15,000 to 20,000 clones, roughly four fifths of which were seen just once. Around 7% of the sample comes from the top ten. The specimen was unsorted PBMCs, collected 2.2 years after starting antiretroviral therapy. Every receptor here comes from a man in his forties or fifties with HIV.

This rearrangement joins TRBV19 to TRBJ2-1, with 7 nucleotides matching TRBD2. This CDR3 is 16 amino acids long. V trimming: 1 base; J trimming: 6 bases; junction bases outside the gene matches: 9. Germline CDR1 reads LNHDA; CDR2 reads SQIVND (reference sequence). CDR3 residues: CASSIGSSGLLNEQFF. CDR3 in DNA: TGTGCCAGTAGTATAGGGTCTAGCGGCCTACTCAATGAGCAGTTCTTC.

This chain joins TRBV10-3 and TRBJ1-3; 9 nucleotides align to TRBD1. The germline V gene has CDR1 ENHRY and CDR2 SYGVKD. J gave up 1 base and V 5 bases, and 9 bases lay outside the gene matches. This CDR3 has 17 residues. In nucleotides, the CDR3 is TGTGCCATCAGTTTTTTCTCCGGGACAGGGTCTGGAAACACCATATATTTT. The encoded protein is CAISFFSGTGSGNTIYF.

V gene TRBV27 combines with J gene TRBJ2-6; D unclear. V lost 1 base and J 0 bases, leaving 1 base between the germline ends. This CDR3 contains 14 residues. CDR1 is MNHEY and CDR2 is SMNVEV in the germline V gene (reference sequence). The chain's CDR3 is CASSLFSGANVLTF. The CDR3 DNA follows: TGTGCCAGCAGTTTATTCTCTGGGGCCAACGTCCTGACTTTC. Complete variable domain (other parts from reference TRBV27 and TRBJ2-6): EAQVTQNPRYLITVTGKKLTVTCSQNMNHEYMSWYRQDPGLGLRQIYYSMNVEVTDKGDVPEGYKVSRKEKRNFPLILESPSPNQTSLYFCASSLFSGANVLTFGAGSRLTVL.

In this sample, this clone turned up a few times. J is TRBJ1-2 and V is TRBV7-9; D gene unclear. Germline V gene data show CDR1 as SEHNR and CDR2 as FQNEAQ (reference sequence). Trimming shortened V by 1 base and J by 3 bases, and 6 bases separated the two germline ends. The CDR3 is 13 amino acids. CDR3 amino acids: CASSLGADYGYTF. In nucleotides, the CDR3 is TGTGCCAGCAGCTTAGGGGCTGACTATGGCTACACCTTC.

The V gene is TRBV5-4, the J gene TRBJ2-3, with TRBD2 identical over 10 bases. The V gene end was trimmed by 2 bases and the J gene end by 3 bases; junction bases not matched to a gene: 3. The CDR3 loop spans 15 amino acids. Per the germline V gene, CDR1 is SGHNT and CDR2 is YYREEE (reference sequence). CDR3 sequence reads: CASSFPGLATDTQYF. CDR3 nucleotide sequence: TGTGCCAGCAGCTTTCCGGGACTAGCGACAGATACGCAGTATTTT.

This clone was seen only once. J is TRBJ2-7 and V is TRBV18; D is perhaps TRBD1 or TRBD2 (7 bases each). Germline-derived CDR1 and CDR2 are KGHSH and LQKENI. The CDR3 spans 15 residues. V was shortened by 3 bases and J by 6 bases, with 18 bases between the two germline ends. CDR3 nucleotides: TGTGCCAGCTCACCCCTAGACAGGGAGGGCCTCGAGCAGTACTTC. This gives the protein CASSPLDREGLEQYF.

CDR3: CASSLGWAVSNTGELFF. The DNA for the CDR3 is TGTGCCAGCAGTTTAGGGTGGGCAGTCTCGAACACCGGGGAGCTGTTTTTT. V and J are TRBV28 and TRBJ2-2; unclear D gene. This CDR3 is 17 amino acids long. V lost 2 bases to trimming and J lost 0 bases, with 13 bases between them. Germline CDR1 and CDR2: MDHEN and SYDVKM.

The chain employs TRBV4-3 and TRBJ1-2; D unclear. With 3 bases removed from V and 6 bases from J, the gap between germline ends came to 11 bases. The CDR3 spans 13 residues. Germline CDR1 LGHNA, CDR2 YSLEER. CDR3 residues: CASSHAQWNGYTF. The CDR3 nucleotides are TGCGCCAGCAGCCACGCCCAGTGGAATGGCTACACCTTC.

This clone appeared once. One junction end disagrees with the germline gene, perhaps due to a read error. The chain recombines TRBV23-1 with TRBJ2-7; D is ambiguous. TRBV23-1 is placed among ORFs of uncertain function. The CDR3 contains 15 residues. CDR3 sequence (DNA): TGTGCCAGCAGCCCGGACGGAGCGAGCGCATACGAGCAGTACTTC. Translating it yields CASSPDGASAYEQYF.

V and J are TRBV28 and TRBJ1-1; possible D gene TRBD1, 6 bases. The CDR3 runs 14 residues. V gave up 3 bases and J gave up 3 bases, with 11 bases separating them. CDR1 and CDR2 from the germline V gene are MDHEN and SYDVKM. The CDR3 loop is CASSLLGAYTEAFF. The CDR3 DNA reads as TGTGCCAGCAGTTTGCTGGGGGCGTACACTGAAGCTTTCTTT.

The J gene is TRBJ1-2, the V gene TRBV27; TRBD1 aligns across 7 bases. This CDR3 contains 15 residues. Looked up from germline, CDR1 is MNHEY and CDR2 is SMNVEV (reference sequence). Trimming cost V 6 bases and J 1 base; bases outside gene matches: 8. DNA for the CDR3: TGTGCCAGCAGCCCCGGGACAGTGGGTAACTATGGCTACACCTTC. The encoded protein is CASSPGTVGNYGYTF.

J is TRBJ1-2 and V is TRBV4-3; 8 nucleotides line up with TRBD1. Unmatched junction bases numbered 11, after V lost 0 bases and J lost 2 bases. Germline V gene lookup returns CDR1 LGHNA and CDR2 YSLEER. This CDR3 contains 18 residues. The chain's CDR3 is CASSQDRAGGSSNYGYTF. The CDR3 bases are TGCGCCAGCAGCCAAGATAGGGCAGGGGGCTCTTCGAACTATGGCTACACCTTC.

In its sample, this clone was seen once. This rearrangement joins TRBV5-4 to TRBJ1-1; 9 bases match TRBD1. Unmatched junction bases numbered 4, after V lost 1 base and J lost 3 bases. The germline V gene has CDR1 SGHNT and CDR2 YYREEE (reference sequence). The CDR3 consists of 15 residues. Here the CDR3 DNA reads TGTGCCAGCAGCTTGACAGGGGGCATCGACACTGAAGCTTTCTTT. Amino acid sequence: CASSLTGGIDTEAFF.

The chain carries TRBV27 and TRBJ2-5; 10 nucleotides agree with TRBD1. The junction had 11 bases not matched to a gene; V was cut back by 5 bases and J by 5 bases. Germline V gene sequence: CDR1 MNHEY, CDR2 SMNVEV (reference sequence). There are 16 residues in the CDR3. CDR3 protein: CASSIRDRGRLETQYF. For the CDR3, the DNA is TGTGCCAGCAGTATCCGGGACAGGGGAAGGTTGGAGACCCAGTACTTC.

The gene calls are TRBV7-9 and TRBJ2-7, with D possibly matching TRBD1 (6 bases). Germline V gene data show CDR1 as SEHNR and CDR2 as FQNEAQ (reference sequence). The CDR3 covers 15 residues. Trimming took 3 bases from V and 3 from J, leaving 15 bases between them. CDR3 in DNA: TGTGCCAGCAGCTTCTTACAGGGACCCGGCTACGAGCAGTACTTC. Amino acids: CASSFLQGPGYEQYF.

The J gene is TRBJ2-3, the V gene TRBV6-5; TRBD1 or TRBD2 may be the D gene (5 bases each). Trimming left V 3 bases short and J 9 bases short, with 22 bases between. Looked up from germline, CDR1 is MNHEY and CDR2 is SVGAGI. The CDR3 has 16 residues. The CDR3 bases are TGTGCCAGCAGTTATTATTGGTCTGGCAGGGAGCGGACGCAGTATTTT. The encoded protein is CASSYYWSGRERTQYF.

The J gene is TRBJ2-1, the V gene TRBV28; TRBD2 matches 10 bases. The CDR3 spans 14 residues. Germline V gene data show CDR1 as MDHEN and CDR2 as SYDVKM. J gave up 4 bases and V 6 bases, and 3 bases lay outside the gene matches. The CDR3 spells CASSGLADYNEQFF. The DNA for the CDR3 is TGTGCCAGCAGCGGACTAGCGGATTACAATGAGCAGTTCTTC. The full variable domain, completed using reference TRBV28 and TRBJ2-1, is DVKVTQSSRYLVKRTGEKVFLECVQDMDHENMFWYRQDPGLGLRLIYFSYDVKMKEKGDIPEGYSVSREKKERFSLILESASTNQTSMYLCASSGLADYNEQFFGPGTRLTVL.

This clone was counted between two and nine times. J is TRBJ1-5 and V is TRBV30, with TRBD1 identical over 8 bases. Germline loops: CDR1 GTSNPN, CDR2 SVGIG (reference sequence). CDR3 length: 14 amino acids. V lost 1 base, J lost 4 bases, and 3 bases stayed unmatched. CDR3 nucleotide sequence: TGTGCCTGGAGTGCGGACAGGGTTAATCAGCCCCAGCATTTT. Its translation: CAWSADRVNQPQHF.

This chain links TRBV5-6 with TRBJ2-3; 7 nucleotides align to TRBD1. Trimming removed 0 bases from V and 2 bases from J; junction bases left unmatched: 9. The CDR3 sequence is 17 residues long. Germline assignment: CDR1 SGHDT and CDR2 YYEEEE. DNA of the CDR3: TGTGCCAGCAGCTTGGATACTGGGACAGCATTCACAGATACGCAGTATTTT. This translates into CASSLDTGTAFTDTQYF.

The chain combines TRBV6-1 with TRBJ1-1; D possibly corresponds to TRBD1 (6 bases). V was shortened by 7 bases and J by 4 bases, with 13 bases between the two germline ends. The germline gives CDR1 MNHNS, CDR2 SASEGT. The CDR3 runs 13 residues. The CDR3 region has the DNA TGTGCCAGCACTCAGACAGGCGGCACTGAAGCTTTCTTT. Amino acids: CASTQTGGTEAFF.

The chain recombines TRBV5-1 with TRBJ2-7; unclear D gene. CDR1 SGHRS and CDR2 YFSETQ come from the germline V gene. Trimming took off 3 bases at V and 3 bases at J, with 4 bases between the two ends. The CDR3 is 11 amino acids. CDR3 loop: CASSSYYEQYF. CDR3 nucleotide sequence: TGCGCCAGCAGCTCCTACTACGAGCAGTACTTC.

The J gene is TRBJ2-5, the V gene TRBV2; D is perhaps TRBD1 (6 bases). Germline-derived CDR1 and CDR2 are SNHLY and FYNNEI. The CDR3 runs 12 residues. V dropped 1 base and J dropped 8 bases, with 8 bases sitting between them. CDR3 sequence: CASSEDRVTQYF. In nucleotides, the CDR3 is TGTGCCAGCAGTGAAGACAGGGTCACCCAGTACTTC. Combining the CDR3 with reference TRBV2 and TRBJ2-5 gives the whole variable domain EPEVTQTPSHQVTQMGQEVILRCVPISNHLYFYWYRQILGQKVEFLVSFYNNEISEKSEIFDDQFSVERPDGSNFTLKIRSTKLEDSAMYFCASSEDRVTQYFGPGTRLLVL.

The rearrangement joins TRBV5-1 to TRBJ2-1, with D unclear. In germline, CDR1 is SGHRS, CDR2 YFSETQ. The CDR3 sequence is 12 residues long. Between the trimmed V and J ends, which lost 2 bases and 8 bases, there was a span of 8 bases. The CDR3 DNA reads TGCGCCAGCAGCTTACGACTCCATGAGCAGTTCTTC. Amino acids: CASSLRLHEQFF.

This chain uses TRBV6-6 with TRBJ2-5; 9 bases agree with TRBD1. Germline assignment: CDR1 MNHNY and CDR2 SVGAGI (reference sequence). V dropped 10 bases and J dropped 9; count of bases not matched to a gene: 9. The CDR3 is made up of 12 amino acids. Here the CDR3 reads CATSPDRGSQYF. The DNA of the CDR3 is TGTGCCACCAGCCCAGACAGGGGGTCCCAGTACTTC.

CDR3 region: CASSRTVRNTGELFF. CDR3 bases: TGTGCCAGCAGCCGGACAGTGAGGAACACCGGGGAGCTGTTTTTT. This chain joins TRBV9 and TRBJ2-2, with D tentatively TRBD1 (6 bases). The CDR3 is 15 residues long. The germline V gene has CDR1 SGDLS and CDR2 YYNGEE. V lost 4 bases, J lost 1 base, and 11 bases lay in between.

Regarding this clone: The junction and the germline gene differ at one end; a read error may be behind it. The chain uses TRBV5-6 and TRBJ2-7; 8 bases are a match to TRBD2. From germline, CDR1 is SGHDT and CDR2 YYEEEE. The CDR3 is 16 residues long. As DNA, the CDR3 is TGTGCCAGCAGTTTGGGGGGCGGGGGGCTTTTGGGCGAGCAGTACTTC. Its protein product is CASSLGGGGLLGEQYF. The full variable domain, in which reference TRBV5-6 and TRBJ2-7 provide the parts outside the CDR3, is DAGVTQSPTHLIKTRGQQVTLRCSPKSGHDTVSWYQQALGQGPQFIFQYYEEEERQRGNFPDRFSGHQFPNYSSELNVNALLLGDSALYLCASSLGGGGLLGEQYFGPGTRLTVT.

The V gene is TRBV29-1, the J gene TRBJ2-5; 9 nucleotides align to TRBD1. The CDR3 has 12 amino acids. The trim removed 7 bases at V and 5 bases at J, leaving 5 bases unmatched. The germline CDR1 and CDR2 sequences are SQVTM and ANQGSEA. CDR3 bases: TGCAGCGCACAGGGGGCTGGGGAGACCCAGTACTTC. This sequence encodes CSAQGAGETQYF.

The gene calls are TRBV27 and TRBJ1-4, with D uncertain. The ends were cut back, 2 bases at V and 4 bases at J, with 8 bases in the middle. CDR1 is MNHEY and CDR2 is SMNVEV in the germline V gene (reference sequence). This CDR3 region has 14 residues. The DNA for the CDR3 is TGTGCCAGCAGTTTAGGCCGGATTAATGAAAAACTGTTTTTT. Translating gives CASSLGRINEKLFF. The full variable domain, in which reference TRBV27 and TRBJ1-4 provide the parts outside the CDR3, is EAQVTQNPRYLITVTGKKLTVTCSQNMNHEYMSWYRQDPGLGLRQIYYSMNVEVTDKGDVPEGYKVSRKEKRNFPLILESPSPNQTSLYFCASSLGRINEKLFFGSGTQLSVL.

This clone was observed a handful of times. This chain joins TRBV7-9 and TRBJ1-5; maybe TRBD1 (5 bases). Between the trimmed V and J ends, which lost 5 bases and 0 bases, there was a span of 11 bases. The germline V gene encodes CDR1 SEHNR and CDR2 FQNEAQ (reference sequence). CDR3 length: 15 amino acids. CDR3: CASSGDGYSNQPQHF. The CDR3 DNA reads as TGTGCCAGCAGCGGGGACGGCTATAGCAATCAGCCCCAGCATTTT.

The gene calls are TRBV2 and TRBJ2-5; D perhaps matches TRBD2 (6 bases). The V gene lost 6 bases and the J gene lost 4 bases, with 18 bases spanning the gap. CDR3 length: 15 amino acids. Germline CDR1 is SNHLY and CDR2 is FYNNEI. The CDR3 DNA reads TGTGCCAGCAGCGACTTCCGGGACTGGGGAGAGACCCAGTACTTC. It translates to CASSDFRDWGETQYF.

The rearrangement uses TRBV10-3 and TRBJ2-7; 11 positions match TRBD1. CDR3 length: 16 residues. The germline gives CDR1 ENHRY, CDR2 SYGVKD. Trimming at V came to 6 bases and at J to 2 bases, leaving 9 bases not matched to a gene. This CDR3 is CAIRDSGTGGAYEQYF. For the CDR3, the DNA is TGTGCCATCAGGGATTCCGGGACAGGGGGAGCCTACGAGCAGTACTTC.

The rearrangement joins TRBV7-2 to TRBJ2-7; D is uncertain. The CDR3 has 15 residues. V was shortened by 1 base and J by 0 bases, with 10 bases between the two germline ends. CDR1 and CDR2 (germline): SGHTA, FQGNSA. The CDR3 spells CASSLGRSSSYEQYF. In DNA, the CDR3 is TGTGCCAGCAGCTTAGGCCGGTCGAGCTCCTACGAGCAGTACTTC.